The 32 T cell receptor beta chains listed next were all sequenced from one sample in a study of metastatic and nonmetastatic thyroid tumors. Via MiXCR, TCRdb re-called the PCR reads. The table lists fewer than 30,000 clones, 15% to 20% of them singletons. Thyroid surgery was performed in patients who had received no treatment beforehand. Sequenced sample: blood. The origin of the receptors is a female donor with papillary thyroid cancer or a benign thyroid nodule (not recorded which). Some clones in this sample may be carry-over from other donors' samples.

The chain joins TRBV20-1 to TRBJ2-7; no reliable D call. V dropped 3 bases and J dropped 6 bases, with 12 bases sitting between them. Germline assignment: CDR1 DFQATT and CDR2 SNEGSKA (reference sequence). The CDR3 runs to 12 residues. CDR3 sequence reads: CSASSRLFEQYF. The CDR3 nucleotides read TGCAGTGCTAGTTCCAGGTTGTTCGAGCAGTACTTC.

By frequency in the sample, this clone is medium-sized (0.01 to 0.1%). This chain connects TRBV12-3 or TRBV12-4 to TRBJ2-2; D is unclear. This CDR3 contains 12 residues. The V and J ends lost 3 bases and 10 bases respectively, with 9 bases between them. The CDR3 reads CASSLVASELFF. The CDR3 coding sequence is TGTGCCAGCAGTTTGGTCGCTTCGGAGCTGTTTTTT.

This clone came up a few times. The rearrangement uses TRBV6-2 or TRBV6-3 and TRBJ2-7, with a possible D match to TRBD2 (5 bases). CDR1 MNHEY and CDR2 SVGEGT come from the germline V gene. The CDR3 has 14 residues. V lost 0 bases and J lost 3, with 9 bases in between. This chain's CDR3 is CASSYSDGIYEQYF. The CDR3 bases are TGTGCCAGCAGTTACTCAGACGGGATCTACGAGCAGTACTTC.

Only a few counts were recorded for this clone. V usage is TRBV6-2 or TRBV6-3 and J usage is TRBJ2-7; D unclear. V was cut by 3 bases and J by 5 bases, with 5 bases left in between. The CDR3 extends over 11 amino acids. The germline V gene has CDR1 MNHEY and CDR2 SVGEGT. The CDR3: CASSYENEQYF. CDR3 DNA sequence: TGTGCCAGCAGTTATGAAAACGAGCAGTACTTC.

In its sample, this clone was seen many times. This chain uses TRBV7-3 with TRBJ2-1; 8 positions agree with TRBD2. With V trimmed by 4 bases and J by 7 bases, 9 bases remained unmatched. Germline CDR1 and CDR2: SGHTA and FQGTGA. The CDR3 runs 15 residues. In DNA form, the CDR3 reads TGTGCCAGCAGCTCGACCCAAGCGGGAGTGAATGAGCAGTTCTTC. This sequence encodes CASSSTQAGVNEQFF.

This clone was picked up a small number of times. This chain joins TRBV6-1 and TRBJ1-2; 11 positions match TRBD1. The CDR3 has 13 amino acids. With 6 bases clipped from V and 10 bases from J, the junction kept 7 bases outside the gene matches. The germline V gene encodes CDR1 MNHNS and CDR2 SASEGT. The CDR3 DNA reads as TGTGCCAGCAGATTGGGACAGGGGGGACTCTACACCTTC. Translation: CASRLGQGGLYTF.

This rearrangement joins TRBV7-8 to TRBJ2-1; 13 bases align to TRBD2. Germline V gene sequence: CDR1 SGHVS, CDR2 FQNEAQ. The CDR3 length is 15 residues. Germline trimming cut 5 bases from V and 7 bases from J; bases unmatched to any gene: 5. CDR3 sequence reads: CASSELAGGPNEQFF. CDR3 nucleotide sequence: TGTGCCAGCAGCGAACTAGCGGGGGGGCCTAATGAGCAGTTCTTC.

In its sample, this clone was seen many times. The chain employs TRBV27 and TRBJ1-4; D is possibly TRBD1 (5 bases). This CDR3 has 14 residues. Trimming cost V 8 bases and J 8 bases, with 18 bases left between them. CDR1 is MNHEY and CDR2 is SMNVEV in the germline V gene (reference sequence). CDR3 coding DNA: TGTGCCAGCGGATTAACGGGGCGGGGCGAAAAACTGTTTTTT. Residues: CASGLTGRGEKLFF.

This clone was counted only a few times. V is TRBV7-9 and J is TRBJ1-2; TRBD1 matches at 9 bases. Germline CDR1 and CDR2: SEHNR and FQNEAQ (reference sequence). V shed 5 bases, J shed 7 bases, and the junction held 8 bases outside the gene matches. The CDR3 spans 14 residues. This chain's CDR3 is CASSPGQGPPGYTF. CDR3 nucleotide sequence: TGTGCCAGCAGCCCAGGACAGGGGCCTCCTGGCTACACCTTC.

This clone was counted many times. V is TRBV19 and J is TRBJ2-1, with TRBD2 identical over 8 bases. V was pared by 3 bases and J by 1 base, with 2 bases of the junction left unmatched. The CDR3 loop spans 15 amino acids. In germline, CDR1 is LNHDA, CDR2 SQIVND (reference sequence). CDR3: CASSIRGGSYNEQFF. Written as DNA, the CDR3 is TGTGCCAGTAGTATCCGGGGGGGTTCCTACAATGAGCAGTTCTTC.

Only a few counts were recorded for this clone. CDR3 coding DNA: TGTGCCAGCAGTCCTAGGGGGGGTTATAGCAATCAGCCCCAGCATTTT. Its protein is CASSPRGGYSNQPQHF. The V gene is TRBV28, the J gene TRBJ1-5; D might be TRBD1 (6 bases). Trimming took 5 bases from V and 0 from J, leaving 14 bases between them. This CDR3 has 16 residues. Looked up from germline, CDR1 is MDHEN and CDR2 is SYDVKM.

This clone came up many times. The chain employs TRBV12-3 or TRBV12-4 and TRBJ2-5; 10 positions agree with TRBD1. V shed 8 bases and J 5 bases; nucleotides not matched to a gene: 8. The CDR3 length is 14 residues. As DNA, the CDR3 is TGTGCCAGCCGAAGACAGGGGGCGGGGGAGACCCAGTACTTC. It specifies CASRRQGAGETQYF.

By share, this clone counts as medium-sized (0.01 to 0.1%). This chain connects TRBV6-1 to TRBJ1-6, with 9 nucleotides matching TRBD1. Trimming took 4 bases from V and 10 from J; bases not matched to a gene: 5. The CDR3 is 14 residues long. CDR1 and CDR2 (germline): MNHNS, SASEGT. The CDR3 DNA reads as TGTGCCAGCAGTGCCCGGACAGGGGCCTCACCCCTCCACTTT. Its translation is CASSARTGASPLHF.

In the case of this clone: Compared with germline, one end of the junction differs, possibly owing to a read error. The chain recombines TRBV5-8 with TRBJ1-2, with no clear D. The CDR3 loop spans 15 amino acids. The germline V gene encodes CDR1 SGHTS and CDR2 YDEGEE. CDR3 DNA: TGTGCCAGCAGCTTGTACTGGTATACTAACTATGGCCACACCTTC. Amino acids: CASSLYWYTNYGHTF.

This clone was seen at least ten times. V is TRBV10-3 and J is TRBJ1-2, with 8 bases aligning to TRBD1. This CDR3 is 13 amino acids long. Unmatched junction bases numbered 8, after V lost 10 bases and J lost 4 bases. The germline CDR1 and CDR2 sequences are ENHRY and SYGVKD. CDR3 loop: CATQGAEGYGYTF. The CDR3 bases are TGTGCCACCCAGGGGGCGGAGGGCTATGGCTACACCTTC.

Worth noting for this clone: A much more abundant neighbour one base away suggests this may be a read error. The V and J genes are TRBV6-1 and TRBJ2-4; TRBD2 matches 9 bases. The CDR3 has 19 residues. CDR1 is MNHNS and CDR2 is SASEGT in the germline V gene. J gave up 0 bases and V 1 base, and 10 bases lay outside the gene matches. This chain's CDR3 is CASSEGWQRGDLAKNIQYF. CDR3 sequence (DNA): TGTGCCAGCAGTGAAGGGTGGCAGCGGGGGGACCTAGCCAAAAACATTCAGTACTTC.

Turning to this clone: Germline is not matched at one junction end, which may reflect a read error. This chain uses TRBV19 with TRBJ1-1, with a tentative D call TRBD1 (5 bases). The germline V gene encodes CDR1 LNHDA and CDR2 SQIVND (reference sequence). This CDR3 contains 12 residues. As DNA, the CDR3 is TGTGCCAGTATTATAGGACACGATGAAGCTTGCTTT. Translation: CASIIGHDEACF.

There are many counts of this clone. J is TRBJ1-2 and V is TRBV11-2, with 7 bases matching TRBD1. J gave up 8 bases and V 0 bases, and 6 bases lay outside the gene matches. The CDR3 consists of 14 residues. Germline CDR1 SGHAT, CDR2 FQNNGV. As DNA, the CDR3 is TGTGCCAGCAGCTTAGAGAGGCAGGGGGGCGGCTACACCTTC. Amino acid sequence: CASSLERQGGGYTF.

The J gene is TRBJ2-5, the V gene TRBV11-1; D is ambiguous. V was shortened by 3 bases and J by 5 bases, with 7 bases between the two germline ends. The CDR3 is 12 residues long. Germline CDR1 reads SGHAT; CDR2 reads FQDESV (reference sequence). CDR3: CASSFGLETQYF. The DNA of the CDR3 is TGTGCCAGCAGCTTTGGGTTGGAGACCCAGTACTTC.

This clone is classed as medium-sized (0.01 to 0.1%). The CDR3 region has the DNA TGTGCCAGCAGTTTGAGTGGCAATCAGCCCCAGCATTTT. The encoded protein is CASSLSGNQPQHF. The chain uses TRBV28 and TRBJ1-5; D remains ambiguous. CDR1 is MDHEN and CDR2 is SYDVKM in the germline V gene. V lost 3 bases to trimming and J lost 2 bases, with 5 bases between them. The CDR3 contains 13 residues. Supplemented by reference TRBV28 and TRBJ1-5, the full variable domain reads DVKVTQSSRYLVKRTGEKVFLECVQDMDHENMFWYRQDPGLGLRLIYFSYDVKMKEKGDIPEGYSVSREKKERFSLILESASTNQTSMYLCASSLSGNQPQHFGDGTRLSIL.

Only one count was recorded for this clone. This clone may be a read error of a much larger clone one base away. The chain joins TRBV5-6 to TRBJ2-7; weak D call: TRBD1 (5 bases). The germline V gene encodes CDR1 SGHDT and CDR2 YYEEEE. The CDR3 runs to 15 residues. V lost 6 bases and J 1 base, leaving 17 bases between the germline ends. Here the CDR3 reads CASISRAIFSYEQYF. CDR3 DNA sequence: TGTGCCAGCATCTCCAGGGCCATCTTTTCCTACGAGCAGTACTTC. Filled out from reference TRBV5-6 and TRBJ2-7, the complete variable domain reads DAGVTQSPTHLIKTRGQQVTLRCSPKSGHDTVSWYQQALGQGPQFIFQYYEEEERQRGNFPDRFSGHQFPNYSSELNVNALLLGDSALYLCASISRAIFSYEQYFGPGTRLTVT.

This clone was detected many times. The chain recombines TRBV7-2 with TRBJ1-2, with TRBD1 matching 7 bases. The CDR3 contains 15 residues. Germline V gene data show CDR1 as SGHTA and CDR2 as FQGNSA. V was pared by 5 bases and J by 4 bases, with 10 bases of the junction left unmatched. CDR3 DNA: TGTGCCAGCAGCGCCCGACAGGGAGGGGGCTATGGCTACACCTTC. Its translation: CASSARQGGGYGYTF.

There are a few counts of this clone. A much larger clone differs by one base, so this may be a read error. This chain connects TRBV9 to TRBJ2-1; 12 bases are a match to TRBD2. The CDR3 length is 17 residues. CDR1 and CDR2 (germline): SGDLS, YYNGEE. Trimming took 0 bases from V and 7 from J; bases not matched to a gene: 8. CDR3 loop: CASSVGLAGEARNEQFF. The CDR3 nucleotides read TGTGCCAGCAGCGTAGGACTAGCGGGAGAGGCTAGGAATGAGCAGTTCTTC. The complete variable domain, with remaining parts taken from reference TRBV9 and TRBJ2-1, reads DSGVTQTPKHLITATGQRVTLRCSPRSGDLSVYWYQQSLDQGLQFLIQYYNGEERAKGNILERFSAQQFPDLHSELNLSSLELGDSALYFCASSVGLAGEARNEQFFGPGTRLTVL.

In regard to this clone: A much bigger clone sits one base away, suggesting this may be a read error. The V gene is TRBV3-1, the J gene TRBJ2-7; D call uncertain. V lost 5 bases and J 2 bases, leaving 4 bases between the germline ends. Germline CDR1 reads LGHDT; CDR2 reads YNNKEL (reference sequence). The CDR3 consists of 11 residues. CDR3 bases: TGTGCCAGCAGCTATACCTACGAGCAGTACTTC. Translating gives CASSYTYEQYF.

This clone was seen at least ten times. The gene calls are TRBV19 and TRBJ2-6; D gene ambiguous. Germline V gene sequence: CDR1 LNHDA, CDR2 SQIVND (reference sequence). V was pared by 7 bases and J by 9 bases, with 19 bases between. The CDR3 consists of 15 residues. CDR3 coding DNA: TGTGCCAGTACAACAACCCACGGGCTCCACAACGTCCTGACTTTC. The encoded protein is CASTTTHGLHNVLTF.

The sample holds one count of this clone. The chain recombines TRBV12-3 or TRBV12-4 with TRBJ1-1, with D perhaps TRBD1 (5 bases). Trimming stripped 10 bases from V and 11 bases from J, with 23 bases between. This CDR3 is built from 13 residues. The CDR3 nucleotides read TGTGCCACCAACCTCGGGGGAGAGCTTGAGGCTTTCTTT. It specifies CATNLGGELEAFF.

This clone has at least ten counts. The chain has TRBV20-1 and TRBJ2-2; 12 bases align to TRBD2. The length of the CDR3 is 15 residues. Germline V gives CDR1 DFQATT, CDR2 SNEGSKA (reference sequence). V shed 6 bases and J 5 bases; nucleotides not matched to a gene: 7. The chain's CDR3 is CSAALAGGGTGELFF. The DNA for the CDR3 is TGCAGTGCAGCACTAGCGGGAGGTGGGACCGGGGAGCTGTTTTTT.

This clone was seen repeatedly, ten times or more. The chain joins TRBV7-3 to TRBJ2-7, with 16 bases aligning to TRBD2. Looked up from germline, CDR1 is SGHTA and CDR2 is FQGTGA. The CDR3 consists of 21 residues. Trimming cost V 5 bases and J 7 bases; bases outside gene matches: 23. CDR3 in DNA: TGTGCCAGCAGCCTTAAGACGAAGGGACTAGCGGGAGGGCCGATTCTATGGGAGCAGTACTTC. Its protein is CASSLKTKGLAGGPILWEQYF.

This clone was detected many times. The chain employs TRBV6-6 and TRBJ1-4; D is ambiguous. This CDR3 is 14 amino acids long. Germline-derived CDR1 and CDR2 are MNHNY and SVGAGI (reference sequence). Between the trimmed V and J ends, which lost 0 bases and 8 bases, there was a span of 10 bases. The CDR3 sequence is CASSYSVVREKLFF. CDR3 bases: TGTGCCAGCAGTTACTCGGTCGTCAGGGAAAAACTGTTTTTT.

This clone was observed many times. V gene TRBV14 combines with J gene TRBJ2-2, with D possibly being TRBD2 (6 bases). CDR1 SGHDN and CDR2 FVKESK come from the germline V gene. Trimming cost V 4 bases and J 1 base, with 13 bases left between them. The CDR3 contains 16 residues. CDR3 region: CASSPSRGKNTGELFF. CDR3 DNA sequence: TGTGCCAGCAGCCCTTCGCGCGGGAAGAACACCGGGGAGCTGTTTTTT.

There are many counts of this clone. A much larger clone sits a single nucleotide away, making a read error possible. The chain carries TRBV6-1 and TRBJ2-1; 9 bases match TRBD2. The CDR3 extends over 13 amino acids. CDR1 is MNHNS and CDR2 is SASEGT in the germline V gene. The CDR3 loop is CGNRGLAYNERFF. The CDR3 DNA reads as TGTGGTAATCGGGGACTAGCCTACAATGAGCGGTTCTTC.

This clone was recorded many times. Other DNA sequences in this sample translate to the same CDR3. The J gene is TRBJ2-7, the V gene TRBV5-8, with 10 bases that match TRBD2. The CDR3 is made up of 15 amino acids. Trimming cost V 0 bases and J 2 bases; bases outside gene matches: 2. Germline-derived CDR1 and CDR2 are SGHTS and YDEGEE. CDR3 DNA sequence: TGTGCCAGCAGCTTGGGGACTAGCGGACCCTACGAGCAGTACTTC. Its translation: CASSLGTSGPYEQYF.